The entry below gives a single T cell receptor beta chain sequence along with its context. V shed 6 bases and J shed 1 base, with 10 bases lying between them. Germline lookup yields CDR1 MDHEN and CDR2 SYDVKM. This CDR3 has 14 amino acids. This entry comes from a study of cytomegalovirus exposure and HLA in healthy donors. In the PCR, 60 Vbeta and 13 Jbeta primers were used. Clones were sequenced by immunoSEQ multiplex PCR, and TCRdb holds only the in-frame ones, with some missing. The repertoire holds about 190,000 clones, with 70% to 75% as singletons. The TCR comes from a man younger than 45 in good health and CMV-seropositive. The rearrangement links TRBV28 to TRBJ1-3; TRBD1 might be the D (6 bases). Sequencing used PBMCs. CDR3 bases: TGTGCCAGCAGGGTCGGACAGTCTGGAAACACCATATATTTT. Translating it yields CASRVGQSGNTIYF.